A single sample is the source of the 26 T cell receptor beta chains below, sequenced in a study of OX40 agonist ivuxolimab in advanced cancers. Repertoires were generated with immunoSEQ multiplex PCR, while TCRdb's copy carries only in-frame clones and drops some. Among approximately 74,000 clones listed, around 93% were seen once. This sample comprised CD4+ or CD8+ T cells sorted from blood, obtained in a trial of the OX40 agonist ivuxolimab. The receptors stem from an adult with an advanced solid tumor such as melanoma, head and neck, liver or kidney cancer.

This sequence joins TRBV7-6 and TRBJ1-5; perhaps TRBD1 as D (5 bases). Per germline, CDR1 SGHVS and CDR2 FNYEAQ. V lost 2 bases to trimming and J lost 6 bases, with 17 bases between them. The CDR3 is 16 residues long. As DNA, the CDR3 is TGTGCCAGCAGCTTATTAGGCAGGGAAGTAGGTCAGCCCCAGCATTTT. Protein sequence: CASSLLGREVGQPQHF.

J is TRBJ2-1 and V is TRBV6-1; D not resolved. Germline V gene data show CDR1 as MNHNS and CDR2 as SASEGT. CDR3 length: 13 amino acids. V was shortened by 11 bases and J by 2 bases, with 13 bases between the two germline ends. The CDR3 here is CAGAGVPYNEQFF. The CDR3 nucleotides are TGTGCCGGTGCAGGAGTTCCCTACAATGAGCAGTTCTTC.

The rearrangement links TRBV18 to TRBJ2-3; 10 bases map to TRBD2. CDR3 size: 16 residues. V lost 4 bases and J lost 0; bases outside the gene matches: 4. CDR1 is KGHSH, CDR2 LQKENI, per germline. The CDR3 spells CASSRTSGTSTDTQYF. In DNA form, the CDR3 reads TGTGCCAGCTCACGAACTAGCGGGACTAGCACAGATACGCAGTATTTT.

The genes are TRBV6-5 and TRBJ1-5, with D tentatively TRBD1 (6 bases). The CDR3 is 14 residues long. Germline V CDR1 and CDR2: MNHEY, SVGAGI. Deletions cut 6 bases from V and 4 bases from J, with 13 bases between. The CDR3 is CASSSRGQNQPQHF. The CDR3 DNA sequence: TGTGCCAGCAGCTCAAGAGGACAGAATCAGCCCCAGCATTTT.

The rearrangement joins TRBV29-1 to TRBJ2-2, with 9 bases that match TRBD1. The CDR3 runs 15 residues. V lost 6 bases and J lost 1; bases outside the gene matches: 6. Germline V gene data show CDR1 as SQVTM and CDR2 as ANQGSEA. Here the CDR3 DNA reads TGCAGCGTCGCCTGGGGACAGGGGAACACCGGGGAGCTGTTTTTT. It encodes CSVAWGQGNTGELFF.

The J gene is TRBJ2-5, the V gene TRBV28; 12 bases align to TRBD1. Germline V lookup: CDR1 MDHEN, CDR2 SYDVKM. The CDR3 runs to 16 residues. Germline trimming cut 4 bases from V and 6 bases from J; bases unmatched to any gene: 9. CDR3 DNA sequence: TGTGCCAGCAGTTCTCCGGGACAGGGGGCGGGAAAGACCCAGTACTTC. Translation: CASSSPGQGAGKTQYF.

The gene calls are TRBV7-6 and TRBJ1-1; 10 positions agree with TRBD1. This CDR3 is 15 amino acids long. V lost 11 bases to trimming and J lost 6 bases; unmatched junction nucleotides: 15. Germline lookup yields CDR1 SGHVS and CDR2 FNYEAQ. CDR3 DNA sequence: TGTGCCGGGAACGGGGAAACGGACAGGGGGTCTGAAGCTTTCTTT. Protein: CAGNGETDRGSEAFF.

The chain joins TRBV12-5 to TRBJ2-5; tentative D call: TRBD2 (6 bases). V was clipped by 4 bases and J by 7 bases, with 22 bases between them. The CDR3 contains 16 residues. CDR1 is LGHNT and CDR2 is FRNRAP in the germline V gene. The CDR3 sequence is CASGSPLQGLTGTQYF. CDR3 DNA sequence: TGTGCTAGTGGTTCCCCCCTCCAGGGACTTACGGGGACCCAGTACTTC.

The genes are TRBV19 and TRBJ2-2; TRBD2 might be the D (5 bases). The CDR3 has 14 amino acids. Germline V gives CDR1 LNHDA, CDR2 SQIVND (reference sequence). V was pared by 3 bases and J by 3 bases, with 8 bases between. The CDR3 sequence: CASSILRDTGELFF. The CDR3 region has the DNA TGTGCCAGTAGTATTTTGAGGGACACCGGGGAGCTGTTTTTT.

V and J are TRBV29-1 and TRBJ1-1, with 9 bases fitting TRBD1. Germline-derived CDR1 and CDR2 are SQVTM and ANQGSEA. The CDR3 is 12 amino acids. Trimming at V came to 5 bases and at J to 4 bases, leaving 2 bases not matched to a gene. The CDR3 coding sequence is TGCAGCGTTAGACAGGGGGGCACTGAAGCTTTCTTT. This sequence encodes CSVRQGGTEAFF.

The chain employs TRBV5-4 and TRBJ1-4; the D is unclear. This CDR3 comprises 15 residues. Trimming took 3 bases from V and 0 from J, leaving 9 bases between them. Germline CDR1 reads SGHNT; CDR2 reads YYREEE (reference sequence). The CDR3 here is CASSSSKTTNEKLFF. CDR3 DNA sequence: TGTGCCAGCAGCTCAAGTAAAACAACTAATGAAAAACTGTTTTTT. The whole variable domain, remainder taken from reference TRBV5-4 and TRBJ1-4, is ETGVTQSPTHLIKTRGQQVTLRCSSQSGHNTVSWYQQALGQGPQFIFQYYREEENGRGNFPPRFSGLQFPNYSSELNVNALELDDSALYLCASSSSKTTNEKLFFGSGTQLSVL.

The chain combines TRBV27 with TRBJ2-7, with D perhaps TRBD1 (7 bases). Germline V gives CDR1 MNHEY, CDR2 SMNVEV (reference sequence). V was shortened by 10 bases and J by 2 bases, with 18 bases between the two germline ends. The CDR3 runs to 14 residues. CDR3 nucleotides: TGTGCCACCCAGGGGGGTTTGGGCCCCTACGAGCAGTACTTC. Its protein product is CATQGGLGPYEQYF.

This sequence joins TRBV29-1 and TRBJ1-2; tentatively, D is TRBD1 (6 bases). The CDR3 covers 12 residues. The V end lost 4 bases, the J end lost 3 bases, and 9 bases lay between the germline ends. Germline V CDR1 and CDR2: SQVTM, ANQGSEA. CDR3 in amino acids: CSVVQGDYGYTF. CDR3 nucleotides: TGCAGCGTTGTACAGGGAGACTATGGCTACACCTTC.

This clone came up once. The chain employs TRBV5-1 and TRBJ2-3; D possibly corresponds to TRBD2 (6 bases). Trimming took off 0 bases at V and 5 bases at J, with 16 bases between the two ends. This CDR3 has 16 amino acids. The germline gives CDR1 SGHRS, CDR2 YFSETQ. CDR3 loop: CASSLVGGDAGDTQYF. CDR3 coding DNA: TGCGCCAGCAGCTTGGTTGGCGGGGATGCGGGAGATACGCAGTATTTT.

The CDR3 reads CASSKHRWGQGKGNTIYF. The CDR3 DNA reads TGTGCCAGCAGCAAACATAGATGGGGACAGGGAAAAGGAAACACCATATATTTT. The J gene is TRBJ1-3, the V gene TRBV21-1; TRBD1 was called by the table and not checked on the DNA. TRBV21-1 is a recognized pseudogene. There are 18 residues in the CDR3.

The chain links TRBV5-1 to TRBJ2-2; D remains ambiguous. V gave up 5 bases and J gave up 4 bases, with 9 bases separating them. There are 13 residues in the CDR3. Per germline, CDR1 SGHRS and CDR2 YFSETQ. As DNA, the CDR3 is TGCGCCAGCAGTGGGCAGATCACCGGGGAGCTGTTTTTT. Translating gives CASSGQITGELFF.

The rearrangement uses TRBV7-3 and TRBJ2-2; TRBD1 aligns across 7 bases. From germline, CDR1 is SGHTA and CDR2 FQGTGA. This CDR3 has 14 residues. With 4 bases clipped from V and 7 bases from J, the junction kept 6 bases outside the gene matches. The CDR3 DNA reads TGTGCCAGCAGCTCCTTACAGGGGTTCGGGGAGCTGTTTTTT. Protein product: CASSSLQGFGELFF.

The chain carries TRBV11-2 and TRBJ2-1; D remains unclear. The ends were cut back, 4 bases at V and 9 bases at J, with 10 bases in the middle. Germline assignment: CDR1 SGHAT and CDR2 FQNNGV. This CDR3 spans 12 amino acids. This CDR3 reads CASSYSQFEQFF. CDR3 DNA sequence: TGTGCCAGCAGCTATTCCCAGTTTGAGCAGTTCTTC. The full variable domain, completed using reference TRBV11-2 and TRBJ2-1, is EAGVAQSPRYKIIEKRQSVAFWCNPISGHATLYWYQQILGQGPKLLIQFQNNGVVDDSQLPKDRFSAERLKGVDSTLKIQPAKLEDSAVYLCASSYSQFEQFFGPGTRLTVL.

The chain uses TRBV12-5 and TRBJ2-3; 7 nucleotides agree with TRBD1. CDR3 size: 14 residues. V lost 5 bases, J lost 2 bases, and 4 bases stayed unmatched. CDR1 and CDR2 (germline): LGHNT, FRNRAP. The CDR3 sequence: CASGPGQSTDTQYF. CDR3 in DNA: TGTGCTAGTGGTCCGGGACAGTCCACAGATACGCAGTATTTT. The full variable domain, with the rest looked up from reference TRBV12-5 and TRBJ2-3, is DARVTQTPRHKVTEMGQEVTMRCQPILGHNTVFWYRQTMMQGLELLAYFRNRAPLDDSGMPKDRFSAEMPDATLATLKIQPSEPRDSAVYFCASGPGQSTDTQYFGPGTRLTVL.

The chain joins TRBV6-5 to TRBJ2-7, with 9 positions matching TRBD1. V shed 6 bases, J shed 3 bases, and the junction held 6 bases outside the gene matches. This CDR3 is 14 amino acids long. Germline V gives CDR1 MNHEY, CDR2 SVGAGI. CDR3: CASRHGTGSYEQYF. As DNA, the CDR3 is TGTGCCAGCAGGCACGGGACAGGGAGCTACGAGCAGTACTTC.

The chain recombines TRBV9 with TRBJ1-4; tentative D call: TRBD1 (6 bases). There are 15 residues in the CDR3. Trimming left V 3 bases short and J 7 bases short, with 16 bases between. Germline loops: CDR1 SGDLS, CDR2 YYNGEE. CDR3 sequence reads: CASSGMDSPGEKLFF. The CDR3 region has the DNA TGTGCCAGCAGCGGAATGGACAGCCCAGGTGAAAAACTGTTTTTT. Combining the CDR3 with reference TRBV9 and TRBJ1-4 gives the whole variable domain DSGVTQTPKHLITATGQRVTLRCSPRSGDLSVYWYQQSLDQGLQFLIQYYNGEERAKGNILERFSAQQFPDLHSELNLSSLELGDSALYFCASSGMDSPGEKLFFGSGTQLSVL.

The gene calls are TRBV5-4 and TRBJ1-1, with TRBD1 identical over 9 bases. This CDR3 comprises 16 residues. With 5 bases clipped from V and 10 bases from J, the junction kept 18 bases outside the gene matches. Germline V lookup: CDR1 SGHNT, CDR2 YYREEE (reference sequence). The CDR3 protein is CASSQEILDRGVGAFF. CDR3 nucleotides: TGTGCCAGCAGTCAAGAAATATTGGACAGGGGCGTTGGAGCTTTCTTT.

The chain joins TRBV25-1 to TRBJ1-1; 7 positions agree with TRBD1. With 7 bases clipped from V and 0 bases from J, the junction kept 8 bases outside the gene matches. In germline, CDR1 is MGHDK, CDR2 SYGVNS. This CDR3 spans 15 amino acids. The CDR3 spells CASTPQTGVNTEAFF. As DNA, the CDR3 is TGTGCCAGCACCCCGCAAACAGGGGTGAACACTGAAGCTTTCTTT. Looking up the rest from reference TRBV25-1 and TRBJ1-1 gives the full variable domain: EADIYQTPRYLVIGTGKKITLECSQTMGHDKMYWYQQDPGMELHLIHYSYGVNSTEKGDLSSESTVSRIRTEHFPLTLESARPSHTSQYLCASTPQTGVNTEAFFGQGTRLTVV.

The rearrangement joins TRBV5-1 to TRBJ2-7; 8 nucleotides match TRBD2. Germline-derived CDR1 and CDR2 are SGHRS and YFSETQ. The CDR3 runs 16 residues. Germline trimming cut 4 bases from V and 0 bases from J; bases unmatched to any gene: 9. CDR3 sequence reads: CASSHSSGFNSYEQYF. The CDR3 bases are TGCGCCAGCAGCCACTCTAGCGGGTTTAACTCCTACGAGCAGTACTTC.

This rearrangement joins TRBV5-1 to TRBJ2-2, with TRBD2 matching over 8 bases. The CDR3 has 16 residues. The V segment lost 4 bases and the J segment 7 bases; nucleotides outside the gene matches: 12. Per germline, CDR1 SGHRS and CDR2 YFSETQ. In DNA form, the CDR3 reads TGCGCCAGCAGCAAATTTAGAGCGGGAGAATACGGGGAGCTGTTTTTT. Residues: CASSKFRAGEYGELFF.

The CDR3 sequence is CASSFQRDTQYF. CDR3 nucleotide sequence: TGTGCCAGCAGTTTCCAACGGGATACGCAGTATTTT. The rearrangement links TRBV27 to TRBJ2-3; D is uncertain. Germline V gene data show CDR1 as MNHEY and CDR2 as SMNVEV (reference sequence). This CDR3 has 12 amino acids. The V end was cut by 3 bases, the J end by 6 bases, with 7 bases between.